These 26 T cell receptor beta chains originate from one sample sequenced in a study of blood T cell repertoires in COVID-19. TCRdb's copy holds only in-frame clones and misses some; the assay was immunoSEQ multiplex PCR. The sample has fewer than 300,000 clones; around 87% are singletons. The sample comprised peripheral blood. The receptor set was obtained from a woman between 50 and 59 years old with acute or convalescent COVID-19.

V and J are TRBV6-5 and TRBJ2-7; 7 bases are shared with TRBD2. V trimming: 6 bases; J trimming: 3 bases; junction bases outside the gene matches: 11. This CDR3 comprises 15 residues. CDR1 MNHEY and CDR2 SVGAGI come from the germline V gene. CDR3 residues: CASRSTGLVIYEQYF. DNA for the CDR3: TGTGCCAGCAGGTCTACCGGACTAGTGATCTACGAGCAGTACTTC.

The chain employs TRBV30 and TRBJ1-3, with D hard to call. V was shortened by 3 bases and J by 5 bases, with 11 bases between the two germline ends. CDR1 and CDR2 (germline): GTSNPN, SVGIG (reference sequence). CDR3 size: 13 residues. The CDR3 loop is CAWSPPRRNTIYF. In DNA form, the CDR3 reads TGTGCCTGGAGCCCGCCCAGGAGAAACACCATATATTTT.

Only one count was recorded for this clone. V gene TRBV3-1 (or the pseudogene TRBV3-2) combines with J gene TRBJ1-1, with no clear D. The length of the CDR3 is 13 residues. Germline lookup yields CDR1 LGHDT and CDR2 YNNKEL (reference sequence). Trimming shortened V by 6 bases and J by 4 bases, and 12 bases separated the two germline ends. The CDR3 bases are TGTGCCAGCAGTCCCGAGACACTCACTGAAGCTTTCTTT. Translated, it gives CASSPETLTEAFF.

The V gene is TRBV4-2, the J gene TRBJ2-5; 10 nucleotides agree with TRBD2. The germline V gene has CDR1 LGHNA and CDR2 YNFKEQ. The J segment lost 3 bases and the V segment lost 3 bases, leaving 1 base of the junction unmatched. CDR3 length: 14 amino acids. CDR3 sequence reads: CASSHGLAEETQYF. The CDR3 DNA follows: TGTGCCAGCAGCCACGGACTAGCGGAAGAGACCCAGTACTTC.

The rearrangement links TRBV28 to TRBJ2-1, with D possibly being TRBD1 (9 bases). The CDR3 is made up of 18 amino acids. Germline V gene sequence: CDR1 MDHEN, CDR2 SYDVKM. The ends were cut back, 6 bases at V and 5 bases at J, with 26 bases in the middle. DNA of the CDR3: TGTGCCAGCAGCTCGGGACAGGGACTAGGATCCTGGCACAATGAGCAGTTCTTC. The encoded protein is CASSSGQGLGSWHNEQFF.

The chain is built from TRBV2 and TRBJ2-2; 9 bases map to TRBD2. The CDR3 is 15 amino acids. Germline assignment: CDR1 SNHLY and CDR2 FYNNEI. J was trimmed by 8 bases and V by 3 bases; bases with no gene match: 7. CDR3 DNA: TGTGCCAGCAGTGATAGCGGGAGAGTTAGGGGGGAGCTGTTTTTT. Residues: CASSDSGRVRGELFF.

The rearrangement uses TRBV7-2 and TRBJ2-7, with no clear D. Per the germline V gene, CDR1 is SGHTA and CDR2 is FQGNSA. The ends were cut back, 5 bases at V and 0 bases at J, with 11 bases in the middle. CDR3 length equals 14 residues. For the CDR3, the DNA is TGTGCCAGCAGCCACCCGAGGAGCTCCTACGAGCAGTACTTC. It encodes CASSHPRSSYEQYF.

The chain has TRBV6-2 or TRBV6-3 and TRBJ2-6; D perhaps matches TRBD1 (6 bases). Germline values: CDR1 MNHEY, CDR2 SVGEGT. V was clipped by 2 bases and J by 0 bases, with 11 bases between them. The CDR3 has 17 residues. The CDR3 is CASSYGTFRSGANVLTF. The DNA of the CDR3 is TGTGCCAGCAGTTACGGGACATTCCGCTCTGGGGCCAACGTCCTGACTTTC.

This clone has only a few counts. The chain carries TRBV19 and TRBJ1-2; TRBD1 might be the D (5 bases). The ends were cut back, 8 bases at V and 3 bases at J, with 16 bases in the middle. CDR1 is LNHDA and CDR2 is SQIVND in the germline V gene (reference sequence). CDR3 length equals 14 residues. The CDR3 nucleotides are TGTGCCAGTGATTCGGGACTAAGGCACTATGGCTACACCTTC. It is translated as CASDSGLRHYGYTF.

This chain links TRBV11-3 with TRBJ2-7, with 7 bases that match TRBD2. The CDR3 spans 15 residues. The V gene end was trimmed by 3 bases and the J gene end by 3 bases; junction bases not matched to a gene: 8. From germline, CDR1 is SGHNT and CDR2 YENEEA. The DNA of the CDR3 is TGTGCCAGCAGCTTGGGAGGGGAGGTGGGCTACGAGCAGTACTTC. Translation: CASSLGGEVGYEQYF.

The V gene is TRBV5-1, the J gene TRBJ1-6; D is uncertain. V lost 0 bases and J lost 9, with 10 bases in between. The germline V gene has CDR1 SGHRS and CDR2 YFSETQ. CDR3 length: 14 residues. CDR3 sequence (DNA): TGCGCCAGCAGCTTGGAGTTAAGCGGTTCACCCCTCCACTTT. It codes for CASSLELSGSPLHF.

This clone was counted only a few times. This chain uses TRBV7-2 with TRBJ2-5; D not certain. The V end was cut by 3 bases, the J end by 2 bases, with 4 bases between. Germline V gene data show CDR1 as SGHTA and CDR2 as FQGNSA. This CDR3 region has 12 residues. CDR3 sequence: CASSFIQETQYF. CDR3 nucleotide sequence: TGTGCCAGCAGCTTCATTCAAGAGACCCAGTACTTC.

This chain uses TRBV19 with TRBJ1-5; 8 bases match TRBD1. This CDR3 comprises 13 residues. Germline CDR1 is LNHDA and CDR2 is SQIVND (reference sequence). The J segment lost 9 bases and the V segment lost 7 bases, leaving 8 bases of the junction unmatched. The CDR3 DNA follows: TGTGCCAGTAAGAGGGACAGGAATAGGCCCCAGCATTTT. The encoded protein is CASKRDRNRPQHF.

The genes are TRBV19 and TRBJ1-2; tentatively, D is TRBD1 (6 bases). The V gene's germline CDR1 is LNHDA and CDR2 SQIVND (reference sequence). Trimming pared 7 bases from V and 1 base from J, leaving 28 bases between. This CDR3 has 19 residues. The CDR3 DNA reads TGTGCCAGTAACCCCCGACCCTATCCCCTCGACAGGATTAACTATGGCTACACCTTC. It codes for CASNPRPYPLDRINYGYTF.

The chain couples TRBV11-2 to TRBJ1-4; 11 bases are shared with TRBD1. The CDR3 consists of 16 residues. J lost 8 bases, V lost 4 bases, and 9 bases had no gene match. The V gene's germline CDR1 is SGHAT and CDR2 FQNNGV. For the CDR3, the DNA is TGTGCCAGCAGCTCCACCCCGGGACAGGGGGACGAAAAACTGTTTTTT. Its protein product is CASSSTPGQGDEKLFF.

This clone came up many times. The chain combines TRBV21-1 with TRBJ1-5; TRBD1, the table's D call, was not compared with the DNA. TRBV21-1 is labeled a pseudogene. This CDR3 contains 18 residues. CDR3 sequence (DNA): TGTGCCAGCAGCAAAGGCGCTGGGACAGGACTAACCAATCAGCCCCAGCATTTT. Its translation: CASSKGAGTGLTNQPQHF.

V is TRBV2 and J is TRBJ1-5; TRBD1 might be the D (6 bases). V dropped 4 bases and J dropped 3 bases, with 13 bases sitting between them. CDR1 is SNHLY and CDR2 is FYNNEI in the germline V gene. This CDR3 has 15 residues. The CDR3 loop reads CASSVGGRPNQPQHF. As DNA, the CDR3 is TGTGCCAGCAGTGTCGGGGGGCGGCCCAATCAGCCCCAGCATTTT. The full variable domain, rest sourced from reference TRBV2 and TRBJ1-5, is EPEVTQTPSHQVTQMGQEVILRCVPISNHLYFYWYRQILGQKVEFLVSFYNNEISEKSEIFDDQFSVERPDGSNFTLKIRSTKLEDSAMYFCASSVGGRPNQPQHFGDGTRLSIL.

Note on this clone: The same CDR3 can be traced to other DNA sequences in this sample. The chain recombines TRBV28 with TRBJ1-3; 7 nucleotides agree with TRBD1. CDR1 is MDHEN and CDR2 is SYDVKM in the germline V gene. The junction had 0 bases not matched to a gene; V was cut back by 4 bases and J by 0 bases. This CDR3 spans 14 amino acids. The CDR3 here is CASSSGGSGNTIYF. The CDR3 DNA is TGTGCCAGCAGTTCAGGGGGCTCTGGAAACACCATATATTTT.

This CDR3 reads CASSPITGVEQYF. In DNA form, the CDR3 reads TGTGCCAGCAGCCCGATCACAGGGGTCGAGCAGTACTTC. V gene TRBV3-1 (or the pseudogene TRBV3-2) combines with J gene TRBJ2-7; TRBD1 agrees at 7 bases. Germline trimming cut 4 bases from V and 6 bases from J; bases unmatched to any gene: 6. The length of the CDR3 is 13 residues. Per germline, CDR1 LGHDT and CDR2 YNNKEL (reference sequence).

The J gene is TRBJ1-2, the V gene TRBV27; D might be TRBD1 (6 bases). The CDR3 is 14 amino acids. Trimming removed 4 bases from V and 4 bases from J, with 13 bases in between. CDR1 MNHEY and CDR2 SMNVEV come from the germline V gene (reference sequence). The CDR3 nucleotides read TGTGCCAGCAGTTCAAGACGGACAGTCTATGGCTACACCTTC. This gives the protein CASSSRRTVYGYTF.

This clone was counted only a few times. The V gene is TRBV28, the J gene TRBJ1-2, with D unclear. CDR3 length: 15 amino acids. Trimming pared 6 bases from V and 3 bases from J, leaving 17 bases between. CDR1 is MDHEN and CDR2 is SYDVKM in the germline V gene. This chain's CDR3 is CASRVAGNLDYGYTF. In DNA form, the CDR3 reads TGTGCCAGCAGAGTAGCCGGGAACCTAGACTATGGCTACACCTTC.

V and J are TRBV18 and TRBJ1-4; TRBD1 matches 7 bases. V dropped 5 bases and J dropped 5; count of bases not matched to a gene: 5. This CDR3 contains 14 residues. CDR1 and CDR2 from the germline V gene are KGHSH and LQKENI. DNA for the CDR3: TGTGCCAGCTCAAGGACAGGCCCAAATGAAAAACTGTTTTTT. Translated: CASSRTGPNEKLFF.

The gene calls are TRBV3-1 (or the pseudogene TRBV3-2) and TRBJ2-1; perhaps TRBD2 as D (6 bases). Trimming removed 2 bases at V and 8 bases at J, with 19 bases between. Germline CDR1 LGHDT, CDR2 YNNKEL (reference sequence). The CDR3 runs to 16 residues. The CDR3 loop reads CASSQKGLKWLDEQFF. CDR3 nucleotides: TGTGCCAGCAGCCAAAAGGGACTGAAATGGTTGGATGAGCAGTTCTTC.

The chain links TRBV9 to TRBJ1-2; D call uncertain. Trimming cost V 0 bases and J 4 bases, with 10 bases left between them. Germline V gene lookup returns CDR1 SGDLS and CDR2 YYNGEE. The CDR3 runs to 14 residues. CDR3 nucleotide sequence: TGTGCCAGCAGCGTAGGCAGGCCCCCCTATGGCTACACCTTC. Translated, it gives CASSVGRPPYGYTF.

The chain combines TRBV20-1 with TRBJ2-1; possible D gene TRBD2, 5 bases. The germline CDR1 and CDR2 sequences are DFQATT and SNEGSKA (reference sequence). The V gene lost 3 bases and the J gene lost 6 bases, with 15 bases spanning the gap. This CDR3 comprises 14 residues. Here the CDR3 DNA reads TGCAGTGCTAGTCAGTCGGGATTTAGCAATGAGCAGTTCTTC. Amino acids: CSASQSGFSNEQFF.

CDR3 protein: CSVEASGNSGNTIYF. CDR3 sequence (DNA): TGCAGCGTTGAAGCCTCAGGGAACTCTGGAAACACCATATATTTT. The V and J genes are TRBV29-1 and TRBJ1-3; a weak D match, TRBD1 (5 bases). The ends were cut back, 1 base at V and 0 bases at J, with 10 bases in the middle. CDR1 and CDR2 (germline): SQVTM, ANQGSEA. The CDR3 runs 15 residues. The complete variable domain, with remaining parts taken from reference TRBV29-1 and TRBJ1-3, reads SAVISQKPSRDICQRGTSLTIQCQVDSQVTMMFWYRQQPGQSLTLIATANQGSEATYESGFVIDKFPISRPNLTFSTLTVSNMSPEDSSIYLCSVEASGNSGNTIYFGEGSWLTVV.